This T cell receptor beta chain is drawn from a study of T cells expressing NK-cell markers. A remark on this clonotype: Antigen: not known.

The study's findings and limits: Certain NKG2C+ T cell clones were expanded, and their HCMV specificity remained unclear. Of CD8+ T cells, 1.0-7.0% belonged to dominant NKG2C+ clonotypes in more than five donors.

TCRdb re-called the 5' RACE reads and catalogs CDR3 proteins one per entry, DNA excluded. The sample data list a few hundred thousand distinct CDR3 sequences. This CDR3 has 15 residues. Germline V gene data show CDR1 as SGHAT and CDR2 as FQNNGV. This chain joins TRBV11-2 and TRBJ1-4; lacking DNA, the TRBD1 call made by TCRdb goes unchecked. The sequenced material came from blood T cells: a sorted CD56 or NKG2C T cell subset, CD4+ or CD8+ T cells, or bulk PBMC T cells (not recorded which). The sequence was obtained from a woman between 45 and 65 years old in good health. The CDR3 sequence: CASSLGTGLGEKLFF.